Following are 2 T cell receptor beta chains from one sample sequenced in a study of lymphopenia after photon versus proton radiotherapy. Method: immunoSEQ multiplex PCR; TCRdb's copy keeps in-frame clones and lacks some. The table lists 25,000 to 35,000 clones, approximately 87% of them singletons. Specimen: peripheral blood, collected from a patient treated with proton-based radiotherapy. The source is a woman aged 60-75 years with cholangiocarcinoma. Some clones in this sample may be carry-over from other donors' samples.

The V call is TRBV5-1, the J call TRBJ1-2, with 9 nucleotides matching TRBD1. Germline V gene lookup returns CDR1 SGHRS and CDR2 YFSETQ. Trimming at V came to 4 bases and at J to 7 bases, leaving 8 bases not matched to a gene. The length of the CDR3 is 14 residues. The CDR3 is CASSEPGQGGGYTF. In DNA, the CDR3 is TGCGCCAGCAGCGAGCCGGGACAGGGTGGTGGCTACACCTTC.

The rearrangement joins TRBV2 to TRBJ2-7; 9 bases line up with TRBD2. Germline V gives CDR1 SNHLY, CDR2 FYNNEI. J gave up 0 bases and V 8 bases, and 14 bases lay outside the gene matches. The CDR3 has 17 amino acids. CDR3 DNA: TGTGCCAGCTTAAATTGGGCTAGCGGGGTAAACTCCTACGAGCAGTACTTC. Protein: CASLNWASGVNSYEQYF.